The T cell receptor beta chain described here comes from a study of Graves' ophthalmopathy and Graves' hyperthyroidism. This clonotype was seen repeatedly, ten times or more. Trimming pared 2 bases from V and 5 bases from J, leaving 7 bases between. CDR3 length: 12 residues. CDR1 and CDR2 from the germline V gene are SGHVS and FQNEAQ. Investigators amplified TCR beta CDR3 regions from RNA transcripts. Investigators did first-round RT-PCR with HTBI primers, then second-round multiplex PCR. In TCRdb, the multiplex PCR reads were re-called with MiXCR into one record per CDR3 protein. The table lists hundreds of thousands of distinct CDR3 sequences, about 38% of them singletons.

The chain is built from TRBV7-8 and TRBJ2-7, with TRBD2 as a possible D gene (5 bases). Sequencing was performed on peripheral blood. The source is an adult man with Graves' ophthalmopathy. The CDR3 loop reads CASSLTRDEQYF. CDR3 coding DNA: TGTGCCAGCAGCTTAACGAGGGACGAGCAGTACTTC.